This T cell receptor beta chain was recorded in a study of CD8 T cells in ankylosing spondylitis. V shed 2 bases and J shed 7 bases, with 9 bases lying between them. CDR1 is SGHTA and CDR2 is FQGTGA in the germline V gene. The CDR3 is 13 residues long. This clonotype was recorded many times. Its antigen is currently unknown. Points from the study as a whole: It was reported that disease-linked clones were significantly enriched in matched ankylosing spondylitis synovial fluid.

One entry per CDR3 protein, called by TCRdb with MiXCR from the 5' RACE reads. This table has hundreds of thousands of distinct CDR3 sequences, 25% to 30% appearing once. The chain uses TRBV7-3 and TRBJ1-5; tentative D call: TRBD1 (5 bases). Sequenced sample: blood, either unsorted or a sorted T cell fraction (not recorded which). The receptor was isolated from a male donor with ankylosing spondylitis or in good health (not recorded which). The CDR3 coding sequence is TGTGCCAGCAGCTTAGTTCAGGGACAGCCCCAGCATTTT. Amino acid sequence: CASSLVQGQPQHF.